Listed here is a single TCR beta chain. Its antigen is unknown. The data were taken from a study of cytomegalovirus exposure and HLA in healthy donors (dated by TCRdb to 2015 to 2018). Study-level background: An earlier analysis of fewer than 750 of the donors reported 276 Gb of sequence data and around 100 million unique TCR beta sequences obtained from about 179 million T cells. Class I and class II HLA loci were covered by the typing at four-digit resolution. On average, 235,054 unique TCR beta nucleotide sequences were sequenced per donor among a few hundred genotyped donors of the cohort, with about 17% of those sequences being non-productive. Donor age, sex, ethnicity and CMV serostatus were compiled together with the repertoire data. Besides the first cohort of approximately 710 subjects, a separate validation cohort made up of roughly 120 different subjects was used. Of the 300 to 400 genotyped donors, 65% to 90% fell in the genetic ancestry cluster associated with self-reported Caucasian donors. High-throughput TCR immunosequencing, statistical association of individual TCRs with disease status, and machine learning were combined to predict cytomegalovirus infection status. Rather than using new phenotypic data, the later analysis identified candidate immune exposures from TCR beta sequences and from how often those sequences occurred across donors. The T cell repertoires of 666 subjects were profiled by immunosequencing and related to cytomegalovirus serostatus. A later analysis re-analyzed previously published TCR beta repertoires from 650 to 800 donors and added high-resolution HLA genotyping to study TCR occurrence patterns. An early release that covered around 590 HLA-typed donors contained 300 to 350 gigabases of sequencing data and 85 million to 100 million unique TCR sequences. In an earlier analysis of 500 to 650 of the donors, high-throughput TCR beta sequencing was used to judge whether each TCR beta V gene segment behaved as functional or pseudogenic. Genome-wide SNP genotypes for about 65% of the roughly 670 donors were used in a later genetic analysis, which treated that subset as a discovery cohort. Every discovery cohort repertoire had been produced on one sequencing platform. The study was designed to test whether signatures of past pathogen exposure could be identified by cataloging public T cell receptors. Five DR-DQ haplotypes were treated as single units for association and clustering because of strong linkage in the cohort. Typing coverage differed by locus: A, B, C, DRB1 and DQB1 were typed in roughly 620-640 donors, DQA1 in approximately 520, DPA1 in approximately 600, and DPB1 in 450 to 490.

Overall results and qualifications from the work: A further reported finding was that TCR beta sequences accurately predicted the HLA-A and HLA-B alleles for most subjects in the first cohort. A group of highly shared sequence variants was considered likely to be a technical artifact of the sequencing pipeline. A few of the identified cytomegalovirus-associated TCR beta chains were confirmed in vitro to be specific for cytomegalovirus antigens. The classifier was reported to diagnose cytomegalovirus status with high specificity and sensitivity in both the original and validation cohorts. The presence/absence analyses assumed that sequencing depth was roughly uniform across donors, and that assumption may not be true. Assigning TCR associations to individual alleles was difficult when HLA alleles, especially DR and DQ, strongly co-occurred. In a later genetic analysis, fewer N-insertions in productive TCRs were reported among donors in an Asian-associated ancestry cluster than the roughly 710-donor mean. In an earlier analysis of under 600 of the donors, most TCR beta V segments were observed in productive rearrangements about 90% or about 30% of the time, broadly matching IMGT annotations. At a false discovery rate of 0.05, a later analysis linked 16,951 TCR beta sequences to specific HLA alleles. In a later analysis, TCR association rates were found to vary across HLA loci, with the most associated TCRs seen for DRB1 alleles and the fewest for HLA-C alleles. Because HLA typing was missing for some donors at each locus, association tests included only the typed subset. Only TCR beta chains were sequenced in this cohort, and the absence of alpha or paired-chain data limited detectable features. Compared with equally common non-associated chains, HLA-associated TCR beta chains in a later analysis were more clonally expanded and had lower generation probabilities. According to a later analysis, most CMV-associated TCR beta chains appeared to be HLA-restricted, and the HLA associations seemed to be driven largely by CMV exposure. Across donors, most TCR sequences were observed very rarely, whereas some public TCRs were present in many individuals. Linkage disequilibrium might explain the correlated functional status among segregating V segments, but an unknown experimental factor could not be ruled out. Several of the top co-occurrence clusters appeared to be linked to parvovirus B19, influenza, CMV and Epstein-Barr virus, according to a later analysis. Roughly 15 rarely observed V segments, including chromosome 9 orphons, were excluded from the earlier analysis of 550 to 700 of the donors because counts were too low. In a later genetic analysis, a missense DCLRE1C variant was associated with V-gene and J-gene trimming of TCR beta chains, and the association was replicated in an independent cohort. In the study, some 160 TCR beta chains were listed as associated with cytomegalovirus. The 87-base-pair reads could not distinguish some IMGT-functional V segments, including TRBV6-2 and TRBV6-3, so those segments were excluded. It was suggested by the authors that the approach could potentially be generalized to other disease states and immunological phenotypes. Immune exposure information for the cohort was limited to CMV serostatus.

The cohort was made up of 500 to 800 healthy bone marrow donors. All cohort members were sampled while nominally healthy, although unrecorded immune exposures were likely present. The donor was CMV seropositive and belonged to the group of some 290 seropositive cohort members. Each donor provided a peripheral blood sample, and peripheral blood mononuclear cells were used for TCR beta sequencing. Genomic DNA extraction from the blood cell samples was performed with the Qiagen DNeasy Blood Extraction Kit. The library was built by means of the immunoSEQ multiplex PCR assay. For the multiplex PCR, a mixture combining 60 forward primers for TCR Vbeta segments and 13 reverse primers for TCR Jbeta segments was used. The CDR3 region of rearranged TCR beta genes was amplified from genomic DNA with a multiplex PCR assay. The Illumina HiSeq System was used to sequence the amplified TCR beta libraries as 87-base-pair reads. The authors' pipeline ran thus. A later analysis counted some 80 million unique TCR beta chains across the 666 repertoires, and roughly 11 million of these chains were shared by at least two donors. A nearest-neighbor algorithm error-corrected the raw reads and collapsed the reads into unique sequences, merging closely related sequences to remove PCR and sequencing errors. Alignment of CDR3 sequences to IMGT reference sequences was used to assign V, D and J gene segments. For a sequence to be retained, at least a six-nucleotide match to both a V gene segment and a J gene segment was required. A rearrangement was called productive if the CDR3 had no stop codons and remained in frame with V and J, and every other rearrangement was called non-productive. CDR3 was defined by IMGT convention, running from the second conserved V-encoded cysteine to the conserved J-encoded phenylalanine. In an earlier analysis of just under 600 of the donors, sequences lacking an unambiguous match to a single V gene segment were excluded. In an earlier analysis of 587 of the donors, a V segment was called functional when productive rearrangements were above 56.7%, and segregating when the standard deviation between donors exceeded 5%. A statistical classification framework was built for diagnosing cytomegalovirus status from the catalog of TCR beta chain sequences. In a later analysis, V and J genes were assigned by comparing TCR nucleotide sequences against IMGT/GENE-DB human TR gene sequences. A later analysis assigned CDR3 sequences and most-parsimonious VDJ recombination scenarios with the TCRdist pipeline. A later analysis defined each TCR beta chain by its CDR3 amino acid sequence plus V-gene family, and excluded reads lacking a unique V-gene family. In a later analysis, 450 to 600 highly shared, low-generation-probability nucleotide sequences were removed to address suspected cross-contamination and a sequencing artifact. A later analysis calculated a clonal expansion index for each public chain from normalized within-repertoire ranks of inferred template counts. Generation probabilities in a later analysis came from a VDJ recombination model fitted to out-of-frame rearrangements, and those results were checked against IGoR. In a later analysis, hypergeometric tests were used to score TCR-TCR, TCR-HLA and TCR-CMV co-occurrence, with a repertoire-size bias correction applied to TCR pairs. To estimate false discovery rates, a later analysis permuted the HLA or CMV assignments 20 times. In a later analysis, co-occurring TCRs were grouped using DBSCAN, and TCRdist sequence similarity was added for clustering within HLA-allele-positive subsets. Repertoires with fewer than 30,000 or more than 120,000 public chains were left out of co-occurrence clustering, as were five repertoires with anomalous nucleotide sharing. TCRdb took this table from immuneACCESS and kept in-frame rearrangements with V and J called. Such tables lack part of the clones; where checked against another copy, unresolved V genes explain under half of the gap, and the rest is unexplained. That table supplies the V and J calls and clone size; D and trimming were determined from the DNA. The table for this sample shows around 53,000 clones. 12% of the sample is in the top ten clones.

The germline V gene supplies CDR1 SGHTA and CDR2 FQGTGA. The junction shows trimming of 0 bases on V and 1 base on J, and the gene matches do not reach 12 bases of it. The CDR3 measures 19 amino acids from cysteine to phenylalanine. Only the CDR3 DNA is retained, 57 bases long and in frame from the first base. This chain joins TRBV7-3 to TRBJ2-3; 8 bases in the junction line up with TRBD2. This TCR came from a man aged 18 to 29 in good health and CMV-seropositive. Sequenced: PBMCs. The encoded CDR3 is CASSLTASGLGWGTDTQYF. The nucleotide sequence is TGTGCCAGCAGCTTAACCGCTAGCGGGTTAGGTTGGGGCACAGATACGCAGTATTTT.